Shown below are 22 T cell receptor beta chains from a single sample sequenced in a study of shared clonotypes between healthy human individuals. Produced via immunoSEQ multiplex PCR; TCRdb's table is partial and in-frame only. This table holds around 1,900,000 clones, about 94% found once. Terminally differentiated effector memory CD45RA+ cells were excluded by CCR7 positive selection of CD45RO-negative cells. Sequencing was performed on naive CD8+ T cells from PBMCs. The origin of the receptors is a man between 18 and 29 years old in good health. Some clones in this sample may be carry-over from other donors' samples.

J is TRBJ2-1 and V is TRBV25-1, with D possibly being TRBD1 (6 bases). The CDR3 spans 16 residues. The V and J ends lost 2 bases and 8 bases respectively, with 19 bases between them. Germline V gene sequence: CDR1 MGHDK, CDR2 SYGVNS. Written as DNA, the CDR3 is TGTGCCAGCAGTGAAATGTTAGGGACACCCCTGTATGAGCAGTTCTTC. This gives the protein CASSEMLGTPLYEQFF. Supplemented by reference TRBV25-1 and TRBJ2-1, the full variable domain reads EADIYQTPRYLVIGTGKKITLECSQTMGHDKMYWYQQDPGMELHLIHYSYGVNSTEKGDLSSESTVSRIRTEHFPLTLESARPSHTSQYLCASSEMLGTPLYEQFFGPGTRLTVL.

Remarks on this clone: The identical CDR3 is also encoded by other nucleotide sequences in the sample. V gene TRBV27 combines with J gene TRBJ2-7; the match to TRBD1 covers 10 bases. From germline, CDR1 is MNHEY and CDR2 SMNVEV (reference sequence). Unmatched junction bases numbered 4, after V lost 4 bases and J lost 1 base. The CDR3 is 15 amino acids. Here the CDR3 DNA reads TGTGCCAGCAGTTCCAGGGACAGGGGTTCCTACGAGCAGTACTTC. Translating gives CASSSRDRGSYEQYF.

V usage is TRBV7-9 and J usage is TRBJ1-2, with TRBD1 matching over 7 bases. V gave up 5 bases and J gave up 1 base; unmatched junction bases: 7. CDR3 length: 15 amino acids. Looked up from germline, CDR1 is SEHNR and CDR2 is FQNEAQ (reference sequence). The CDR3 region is CASSIGQDINYGYTF. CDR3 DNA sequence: TGTGCCAGCAGCATTGGACAGGACATTAACTATGGCTACACCTTC.

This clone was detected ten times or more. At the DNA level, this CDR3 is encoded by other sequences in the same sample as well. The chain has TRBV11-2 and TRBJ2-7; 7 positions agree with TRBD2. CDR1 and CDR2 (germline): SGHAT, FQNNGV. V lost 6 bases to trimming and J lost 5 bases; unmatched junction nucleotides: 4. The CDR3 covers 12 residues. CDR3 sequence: CASRGGPNEQYF. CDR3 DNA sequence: TGTGCCAGCAGGGGAGGGCCCAACGAGCAGTACTTC.

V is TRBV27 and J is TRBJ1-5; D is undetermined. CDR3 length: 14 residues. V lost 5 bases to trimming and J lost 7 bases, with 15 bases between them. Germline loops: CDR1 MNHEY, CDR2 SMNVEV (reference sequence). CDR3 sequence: CASSPKPPGQPQHF. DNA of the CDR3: TGTGCCAGCAGTCCTAAACCTCCGGGGCAGCCCCAGCATTTT.

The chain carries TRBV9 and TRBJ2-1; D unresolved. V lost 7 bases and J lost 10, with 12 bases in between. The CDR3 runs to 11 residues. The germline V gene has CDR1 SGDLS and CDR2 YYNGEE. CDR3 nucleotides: TGTGCCAGCTCCCAAGGGTGGGAGCAGTTCTTC. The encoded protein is CASSQGWEQFF.

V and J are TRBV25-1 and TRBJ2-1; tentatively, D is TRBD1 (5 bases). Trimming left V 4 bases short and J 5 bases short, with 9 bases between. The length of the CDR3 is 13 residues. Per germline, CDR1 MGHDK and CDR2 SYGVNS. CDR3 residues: CASSASGHNEQFF. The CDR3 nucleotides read TGTGCCAGCAGTGCCTCAGGGCACAATGAGCAGTTCTTC.

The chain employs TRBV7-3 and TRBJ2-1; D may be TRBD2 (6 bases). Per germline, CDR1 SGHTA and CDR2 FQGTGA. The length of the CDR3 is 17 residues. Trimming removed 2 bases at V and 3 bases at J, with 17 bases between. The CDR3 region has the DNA TGTGCCAGCAGCTTAGAGGTTCTTGTGGGGGGCTACAATGAGCAGTTCTTC. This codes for CASSLEVLVGGYNEQFF.

This CDR3 reads CSVVPGSPYEQYF. As DNA, the CDR3 is TGCAGCGTTGTCCCCGGGAGCCCCTACGAGCAGTACTTC. The genes are TRBV29-1 and TRBJ2-7; TRBD2 is a possible D gene (6 bases). From germline, CDR1 is SQVTM and CDR2 ANQGSEA. This CDR3 has 13 residues. V dropped 4 bases and J dropped 2 bases, with 12 bases sitting between them.

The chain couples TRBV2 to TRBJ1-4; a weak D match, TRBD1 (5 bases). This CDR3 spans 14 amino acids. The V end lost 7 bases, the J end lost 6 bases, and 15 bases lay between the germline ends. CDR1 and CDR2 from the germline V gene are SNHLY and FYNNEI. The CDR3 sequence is CASTSTEGDEKLFF. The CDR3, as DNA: TGTGCCAGCACCTCGACAGAGGGCGATGAAAAACTGTTTTTT.

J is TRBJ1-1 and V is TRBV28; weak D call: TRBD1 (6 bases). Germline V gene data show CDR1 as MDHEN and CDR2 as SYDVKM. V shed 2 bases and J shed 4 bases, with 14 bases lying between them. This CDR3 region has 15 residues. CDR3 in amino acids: CASSLNYRVPTEAFF. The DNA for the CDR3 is TGTGCCAGCAGTTTAAACTACAGGGTTCCCACTGAAGCTTTCTTT.

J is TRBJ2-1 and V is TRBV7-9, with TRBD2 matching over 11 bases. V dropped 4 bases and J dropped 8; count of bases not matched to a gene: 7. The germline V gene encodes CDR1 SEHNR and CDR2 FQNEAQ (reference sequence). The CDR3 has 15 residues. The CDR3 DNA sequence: TGTGCCAGCAGCTCTAGGACTAGCGGGTGGTATGAGCAGTTCTTC. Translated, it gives CASSSRTSGWYEQFF.

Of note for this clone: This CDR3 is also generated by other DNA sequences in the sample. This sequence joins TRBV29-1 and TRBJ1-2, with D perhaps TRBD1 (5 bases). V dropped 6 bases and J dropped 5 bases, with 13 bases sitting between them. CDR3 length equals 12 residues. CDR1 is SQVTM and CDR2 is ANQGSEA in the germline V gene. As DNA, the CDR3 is TGCAGCGTCGAGGGGCAGCTTTATGGCTACACCTTC. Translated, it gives CSVEGQLYGYTF.

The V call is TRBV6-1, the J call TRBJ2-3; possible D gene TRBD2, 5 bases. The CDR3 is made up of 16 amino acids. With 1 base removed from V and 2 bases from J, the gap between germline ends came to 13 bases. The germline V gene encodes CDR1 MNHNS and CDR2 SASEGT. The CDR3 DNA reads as TGTGCCAGCAGTGAAGATTTCGGCGGACTCACAGATACGCAGTATTTT. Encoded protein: CASSEDFGGLTDTQYF.

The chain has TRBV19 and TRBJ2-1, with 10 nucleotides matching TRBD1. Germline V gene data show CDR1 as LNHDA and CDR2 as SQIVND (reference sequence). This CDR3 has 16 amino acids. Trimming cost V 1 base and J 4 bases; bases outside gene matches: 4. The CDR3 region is CASSIVPGQGYNEQFF. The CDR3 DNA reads TGTGCCAGTAGTATAGTCCCGGGACAGGGGTACAATGAGCAGTTCTTC.

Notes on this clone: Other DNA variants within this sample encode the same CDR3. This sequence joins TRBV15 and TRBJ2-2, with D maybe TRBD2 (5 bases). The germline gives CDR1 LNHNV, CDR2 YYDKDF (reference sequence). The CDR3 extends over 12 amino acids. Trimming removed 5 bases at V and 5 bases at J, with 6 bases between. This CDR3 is CATSRGTGELFF. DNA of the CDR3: TGTGCCACCAGCCGCGGGACCGGGGAGCTGTTTTTT. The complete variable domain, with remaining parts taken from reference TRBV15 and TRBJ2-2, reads DAMVIQNPRYQVTQFGKPVTLSCSQTLNHNVMYWYQQKSSQAPKLLFHYYDKDFNNEADTPDNFQSRRPNTSFCFLDIRSPGLGDTAMYLCATSRGTGELFFGEGSRLTVL.

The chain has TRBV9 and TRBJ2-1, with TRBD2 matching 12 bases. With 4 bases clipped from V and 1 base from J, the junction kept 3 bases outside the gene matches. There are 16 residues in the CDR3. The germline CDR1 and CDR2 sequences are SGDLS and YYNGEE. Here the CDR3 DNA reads TGTGCCAGCAGCTTCGGACTAGCGGGGTCCTACAATGAGCAGTTCTTC. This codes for CASSFGLAGSYNEQFF.

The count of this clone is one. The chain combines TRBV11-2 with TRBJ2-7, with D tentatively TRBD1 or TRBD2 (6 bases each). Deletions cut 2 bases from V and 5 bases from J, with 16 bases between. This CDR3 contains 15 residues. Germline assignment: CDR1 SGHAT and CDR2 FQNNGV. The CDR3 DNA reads TGTGCCAGCAGCTTAAGTCGTGTCGGGGGCCACGAGCAGTACTTC. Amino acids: CASSLSRVGGHEQYF.

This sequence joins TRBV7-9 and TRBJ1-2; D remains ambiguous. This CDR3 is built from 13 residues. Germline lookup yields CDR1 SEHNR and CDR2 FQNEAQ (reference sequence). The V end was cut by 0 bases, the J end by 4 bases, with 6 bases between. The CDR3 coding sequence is TGTGCCAGCAGCTTAGCTTTCGCCTATGGCTACACCTTC. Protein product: CASSLAFAYGYTF.

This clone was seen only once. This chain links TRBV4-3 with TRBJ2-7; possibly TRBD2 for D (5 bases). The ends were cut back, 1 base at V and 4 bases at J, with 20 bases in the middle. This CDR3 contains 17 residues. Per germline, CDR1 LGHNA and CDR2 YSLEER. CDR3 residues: CASSQALPEGILYEQYF. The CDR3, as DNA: TGCGCCAGCAGCCAAGCTTTACCAGAGGGAATATTATACGAGCAGTACTTC.

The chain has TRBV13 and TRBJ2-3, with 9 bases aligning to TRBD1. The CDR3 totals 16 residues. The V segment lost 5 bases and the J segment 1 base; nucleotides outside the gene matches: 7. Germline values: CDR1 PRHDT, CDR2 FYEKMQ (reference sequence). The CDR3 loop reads CASSPQGQGGTDTQYF. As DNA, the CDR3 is TGTGCCAGCAGCCCACAGGGACAGGGAGGCACAGATACGCAGTATTTT.

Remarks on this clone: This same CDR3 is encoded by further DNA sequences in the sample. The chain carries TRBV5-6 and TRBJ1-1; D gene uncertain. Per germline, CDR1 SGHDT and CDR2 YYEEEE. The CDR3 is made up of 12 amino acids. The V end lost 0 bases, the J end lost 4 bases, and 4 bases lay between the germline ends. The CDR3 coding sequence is TGTGCCAGCAGCTTGGGCCTCACTGAAGCTTTCTTT. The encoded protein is CASSLGLTEAFF.